This T cell receptor (beta chain) was obtained from a study of blood T cell repertoires in COVID-19. Original data processing: Reference gene primer amplification gave estimated nucleated cell counts. Using immunoSEQ multiplex PCR, the repertoire was profiled, and TCRdb retains in-frame clones only, with some absent. V, J and clone size derive from that table, while D and trimming were established from the DNA sequence. The sample lists approximately 180,000 clones, approximately 83% occurring once. CDR3 length: 16 amino acids. Trimming removed 3 bases at V and 4 bases at J, with 20 bases between. Germline-derived CDR1 and CDR2 are SGHKS and YYEKEE (reference sequence). This clone was counted between two and nine times.

The sequenced material came from peripheral blood. This receptor was taken from a man in his fifties or sixties with acute or convalescent COVID-19. The chain combines TRBV5-5 with TRBJ2-7; maybe TRBD1 (5 bases). The CDR3 here is CASSSSLRVEIYEQYF. The CDR3 DNA follows: TGTGCCAGCAGCTCCTCACTCAGGGTTGAGATTTACGAGCAGTACTTC.